This TCR beta chain was identified in a study of blood T cell repertoires in COVID-19. Whole-study context: There were acute and convalescent COVID-19 samples, and they came from the United States, Italy and Spain. Nucleic acid was either cDNA or gDNA, and it came from T cells, B-cell-depleted T cells, or PBMCs.

Germline lookup yields CDR1 SNHLY and CDR2 FYNNEI. This CDR3 has 14 amino acids. The junction had 9 bases not matched to a gene; V was cut back by 10 bases and J by 3 bases. This clone was detected a few times. Authors' methods: Nucleated cell counts were estimated from reference gene primer amplification. Libraries were prepared by immunoSEQ multiplex PCR; TCRdb keeps only in-frame clonotypes and omits some of them. The DNA was the basis for D and trimming; V, J and clone size are from that table. The profile shows under 70,000 clones, less than 80% of them singletons. The receptor's source is a man aged 55-75 years with acute or convalescent COVID-19. This chain connects TRBV2 to TRBJ2-7; 10 positions match TRBD2. Material for sequencing was peripheral blood. CDR3 DNA: TGTGCCACCCTCAGCGGGAGGGCCGGCTACGAGCAGTACTTC. This encodes CATLSGRAGYEQYF.